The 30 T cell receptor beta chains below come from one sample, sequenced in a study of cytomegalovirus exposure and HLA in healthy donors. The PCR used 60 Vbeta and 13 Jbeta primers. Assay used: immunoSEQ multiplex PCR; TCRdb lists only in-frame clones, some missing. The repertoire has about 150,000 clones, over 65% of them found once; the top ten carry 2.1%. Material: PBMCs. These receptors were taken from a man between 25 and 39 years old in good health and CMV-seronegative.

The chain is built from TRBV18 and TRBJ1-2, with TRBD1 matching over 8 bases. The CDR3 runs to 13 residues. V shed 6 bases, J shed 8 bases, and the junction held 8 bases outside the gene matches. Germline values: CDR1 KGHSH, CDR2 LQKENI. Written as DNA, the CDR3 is TGTGCCAGCTCTACGGGCAGGGACAGGGGCTACACCTTC. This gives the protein CASSTGRDRGYTF. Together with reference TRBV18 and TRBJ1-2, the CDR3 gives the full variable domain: NAGVMQNPRHLVRRRGQEARLRCSPMKGHSHVYWYRQLPEEGLKFMVYLQKENIIDESGMPKERFSAEFPKEGPSILRIQQVVRGDSAAYFCASSTGRDRGYTFGSGTRLTVV.

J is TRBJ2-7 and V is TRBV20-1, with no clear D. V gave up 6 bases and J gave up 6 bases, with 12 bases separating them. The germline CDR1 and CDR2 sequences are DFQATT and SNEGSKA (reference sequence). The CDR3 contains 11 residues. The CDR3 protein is CSASRSIEQYF. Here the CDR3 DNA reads TGCAGTGCCTCCAGAAGTATCGAGCAGTACTTC.

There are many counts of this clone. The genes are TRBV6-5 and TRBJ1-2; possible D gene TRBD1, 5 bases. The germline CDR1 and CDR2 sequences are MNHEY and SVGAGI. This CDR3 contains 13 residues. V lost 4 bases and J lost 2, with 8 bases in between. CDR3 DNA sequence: TGTGCCAGCAGTTCCGCAGGGAACTATGGCTACACCTTC. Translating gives CASSSAGNYGYTF.

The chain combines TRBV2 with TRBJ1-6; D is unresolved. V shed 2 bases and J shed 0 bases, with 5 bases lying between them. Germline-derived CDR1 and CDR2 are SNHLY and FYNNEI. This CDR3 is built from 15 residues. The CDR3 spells CASSERSSYNSPLHF. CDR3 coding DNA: TGTGCCAGCAGTGAAAGGAGCTCCTATAATTCACCCCTCCACTTT.

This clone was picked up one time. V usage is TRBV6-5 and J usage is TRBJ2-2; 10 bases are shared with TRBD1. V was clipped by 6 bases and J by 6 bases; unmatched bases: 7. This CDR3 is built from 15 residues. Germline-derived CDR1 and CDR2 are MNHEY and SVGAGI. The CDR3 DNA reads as TGTGCCAGCAGGCCCGACAGGGGGCAGGCCGGGGAGCTGTTTTTT. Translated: CASRPDRGQAGELFF.

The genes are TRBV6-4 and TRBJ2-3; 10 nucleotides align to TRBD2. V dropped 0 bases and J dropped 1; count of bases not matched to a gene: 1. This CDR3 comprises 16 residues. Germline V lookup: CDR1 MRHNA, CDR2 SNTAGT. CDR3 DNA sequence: TGTGCCAGCAGTGACTCAAGCGGGGGGGGCACAGATACGCAGTATTTT. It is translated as CASSDSSGGGTDTQYF.

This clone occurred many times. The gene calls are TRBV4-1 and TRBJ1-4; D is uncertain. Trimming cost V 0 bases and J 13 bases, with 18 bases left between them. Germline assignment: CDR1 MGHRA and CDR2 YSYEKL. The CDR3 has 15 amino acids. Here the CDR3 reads CASSQDESRLGGLFF. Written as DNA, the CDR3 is TGCGCCAGCAGCCAAGATGAGTCCAGGCTAGGAGGACTGTTTTTT.

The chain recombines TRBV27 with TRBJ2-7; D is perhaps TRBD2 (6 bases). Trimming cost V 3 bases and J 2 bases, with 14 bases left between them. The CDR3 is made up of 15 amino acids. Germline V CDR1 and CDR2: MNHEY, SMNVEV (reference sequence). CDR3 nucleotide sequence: TGTGCCAGCAGTTTGGACTCGGGACTTGCCTACGAGCAGTACTTC. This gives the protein CASSLDSGLAYEQYF.

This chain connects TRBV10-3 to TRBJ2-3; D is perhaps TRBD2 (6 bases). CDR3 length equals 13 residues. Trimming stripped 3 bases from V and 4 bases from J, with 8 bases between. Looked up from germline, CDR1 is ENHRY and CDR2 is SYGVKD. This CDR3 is CAISDGGADTQYF. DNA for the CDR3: TGTGCCATCAGTGATGGAGGGGCAGATACGCAGTATTTT.

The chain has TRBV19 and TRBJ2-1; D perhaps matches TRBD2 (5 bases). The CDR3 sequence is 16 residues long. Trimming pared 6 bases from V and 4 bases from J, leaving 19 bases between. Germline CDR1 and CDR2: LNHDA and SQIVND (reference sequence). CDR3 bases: TGTGCCAGTAGCCTCCCCGGGGATAGACGATACAATGAGCAGTTCTTC. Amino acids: CASSLPGDRRYNEQFF.

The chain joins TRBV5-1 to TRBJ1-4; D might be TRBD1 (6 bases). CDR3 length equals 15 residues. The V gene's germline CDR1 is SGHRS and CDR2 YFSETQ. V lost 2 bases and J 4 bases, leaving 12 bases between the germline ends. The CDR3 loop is CASSLGQKGNEKLFF. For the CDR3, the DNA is TGCGCCAGCAGCTTAGGACAGAAGGGTAATGAAAAACTGTTTTTT.

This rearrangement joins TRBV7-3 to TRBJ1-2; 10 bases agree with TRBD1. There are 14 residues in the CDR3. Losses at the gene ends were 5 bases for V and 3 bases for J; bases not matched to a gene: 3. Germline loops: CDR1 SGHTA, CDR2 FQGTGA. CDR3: CASSPGTGDYGYTF. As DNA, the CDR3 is TGTGCCAGCAGCCCCGGGACAGGGGACTATGGCTACACCTTC. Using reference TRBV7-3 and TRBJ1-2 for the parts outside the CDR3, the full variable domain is GAGVSQTPSNKVTEKGKYVELRCDPISGHTALYWYRQSLGQGPEFLIYFQGTGAADDSGLPNDRFFAVRPEGSVSTLKIQRTERGDSAVYLCASSPGTGDYGYTFGSGTRLTVV.

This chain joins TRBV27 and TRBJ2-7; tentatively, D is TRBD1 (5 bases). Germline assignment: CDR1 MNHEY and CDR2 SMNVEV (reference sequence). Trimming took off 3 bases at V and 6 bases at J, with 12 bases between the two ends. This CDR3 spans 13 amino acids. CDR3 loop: CASSFNAQGEQYF. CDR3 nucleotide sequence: TGTGCCAGCAGTTTCAACGCTCAGGGCGAGCAGTACTTC.

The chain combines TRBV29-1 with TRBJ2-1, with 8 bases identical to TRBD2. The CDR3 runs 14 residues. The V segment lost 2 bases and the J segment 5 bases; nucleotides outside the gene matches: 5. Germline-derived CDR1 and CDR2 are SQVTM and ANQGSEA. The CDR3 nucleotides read TGCAGCGTTGAATTAGCGGGGTATAACAATGAGCAGTTCTTC. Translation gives CSVELAGYNNEQFF.

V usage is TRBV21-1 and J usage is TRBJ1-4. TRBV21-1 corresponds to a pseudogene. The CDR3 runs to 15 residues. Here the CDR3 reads CASSKESTTGEKLFF. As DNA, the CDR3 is TGTGCCAGCAGCAAAGAGTCGACGACGGGTGAAAAACTGTTTTTT.

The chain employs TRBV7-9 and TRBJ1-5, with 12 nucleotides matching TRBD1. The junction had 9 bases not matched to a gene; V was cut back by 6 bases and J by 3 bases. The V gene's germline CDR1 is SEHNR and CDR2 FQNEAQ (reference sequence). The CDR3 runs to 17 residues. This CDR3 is CASSLGQGAFDNQPQHF. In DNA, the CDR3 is TGTGCCAGCAGTTTGGGACAGGGGGCGTTCGACAATCAGCCCCAGCATTTT.

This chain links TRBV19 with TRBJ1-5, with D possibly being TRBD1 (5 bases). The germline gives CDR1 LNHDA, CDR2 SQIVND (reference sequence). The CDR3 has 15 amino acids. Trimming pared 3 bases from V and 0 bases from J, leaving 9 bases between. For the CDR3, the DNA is TGTGCCAGTAGTATTGGGGGGGATAGCAATCAGCCCCAGCATTTT. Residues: CASSIGGDSNQPQHF.

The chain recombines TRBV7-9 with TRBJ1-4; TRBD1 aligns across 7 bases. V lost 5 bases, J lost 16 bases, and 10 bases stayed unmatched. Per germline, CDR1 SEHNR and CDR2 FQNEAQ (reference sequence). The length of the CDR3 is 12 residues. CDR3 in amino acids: CASSNDRVNPFF. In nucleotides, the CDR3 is TGTGCCAGCAGCAATGACAGGGTTAATCCGTTTTTT.

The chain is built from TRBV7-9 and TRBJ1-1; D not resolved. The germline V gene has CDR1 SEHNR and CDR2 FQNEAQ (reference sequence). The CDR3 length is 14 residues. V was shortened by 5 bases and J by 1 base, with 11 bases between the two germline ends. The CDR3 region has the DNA TGTGCCAGCAGCGCCCGGGTCAGGAACACTGAAGCTTTCTTT. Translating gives CASSARVRNTEAFF.

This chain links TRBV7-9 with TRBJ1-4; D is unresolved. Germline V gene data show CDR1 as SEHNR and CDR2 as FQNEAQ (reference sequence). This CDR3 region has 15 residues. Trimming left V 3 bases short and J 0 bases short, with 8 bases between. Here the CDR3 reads CASSFGSATNEKLFF. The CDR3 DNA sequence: TGTGCCAGCAGCTTCGGGTCGGCAACTAATGAAAAACTGTTTTTT. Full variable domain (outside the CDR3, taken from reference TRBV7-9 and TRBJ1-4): DTGVSQNPRHKITKRGQNVTFRCDPISEHNRLYWYRQTLGQGPEFLTYFQNEAQLEKSRLLSDRFSAERPKGSFSTLEIQRTEQGDSAMYLCASSFGSATNEKLFFGSGTQLSVL.

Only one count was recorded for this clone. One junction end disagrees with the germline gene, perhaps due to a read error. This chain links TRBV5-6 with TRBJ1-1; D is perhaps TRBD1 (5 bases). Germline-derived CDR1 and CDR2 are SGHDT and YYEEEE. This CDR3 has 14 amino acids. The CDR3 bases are TGTGCCAGCAGCAGCAGGGTAGGGAACCCTGAAGCTTTCTTT. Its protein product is CASSSRVGNPEAFF.

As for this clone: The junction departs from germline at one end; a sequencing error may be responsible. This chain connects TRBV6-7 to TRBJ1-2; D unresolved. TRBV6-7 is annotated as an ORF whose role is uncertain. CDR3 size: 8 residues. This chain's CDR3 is CASSYEYF. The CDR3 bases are TGTGCCAGCAGTTACGAGTACTTC.

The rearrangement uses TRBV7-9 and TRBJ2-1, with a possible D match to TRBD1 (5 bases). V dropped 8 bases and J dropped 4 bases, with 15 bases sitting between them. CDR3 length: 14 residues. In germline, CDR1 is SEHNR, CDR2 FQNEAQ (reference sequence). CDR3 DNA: TGTGCCAGCCATTGGGCAGGGTCTTACAATGAGCAGTTCTTC. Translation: CASHWAGSYNEQFF. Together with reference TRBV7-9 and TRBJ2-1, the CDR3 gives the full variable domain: DTGVSQNPRHKITKRGQNVTFRCDPISEHNRLYWYRQTLGQGPEFLTYFQNEAQLEKSRLLSDRFSAERPKGSFSTLEIQRTEQGDSAMYLCASHWAGSYNEQFFGPGTRLTVL.

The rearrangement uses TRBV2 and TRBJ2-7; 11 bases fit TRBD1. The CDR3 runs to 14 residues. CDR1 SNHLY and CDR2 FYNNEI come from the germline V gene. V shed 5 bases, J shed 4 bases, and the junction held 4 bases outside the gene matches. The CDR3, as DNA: TGTGCCAGCAGTAAGGACAGGGGGCGGTACGAGCAGTACTTC. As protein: CASSKDRGRYEQYF.

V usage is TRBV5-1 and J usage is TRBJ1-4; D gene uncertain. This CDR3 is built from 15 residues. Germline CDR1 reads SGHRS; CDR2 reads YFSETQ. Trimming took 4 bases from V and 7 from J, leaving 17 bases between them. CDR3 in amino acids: CASSMAGISSEKLFF. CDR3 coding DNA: TGCGCCAGCAGCATGGCCGGGATCAGTAGTGAAAAACTGTTTTTT.

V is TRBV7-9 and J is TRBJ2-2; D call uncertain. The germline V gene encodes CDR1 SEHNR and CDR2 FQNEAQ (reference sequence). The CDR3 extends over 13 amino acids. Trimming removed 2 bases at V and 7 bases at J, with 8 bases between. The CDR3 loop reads CASSLPAVGELFF. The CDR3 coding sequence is TGTGCCAGCAGCTTACCGGCGGTCGGGGAGCTGTTTTTT. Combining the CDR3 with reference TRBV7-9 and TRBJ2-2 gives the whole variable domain DTGVSQNPRHKITKRGQNVTFRCDPISEHNRLYWYRQTLGQGPEFLTYFQNEAQLEKSRLLSDRFSAERPKGSFSTLEIQRTEQGDSAMYLCASSLPAVGELFFGEGSRLTVL.

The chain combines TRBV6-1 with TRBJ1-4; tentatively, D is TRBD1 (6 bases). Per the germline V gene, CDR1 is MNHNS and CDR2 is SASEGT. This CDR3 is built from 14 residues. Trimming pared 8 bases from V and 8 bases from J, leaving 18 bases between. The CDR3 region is CASAVQGLKEKLFF. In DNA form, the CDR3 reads TGTGCCAGCGCAGTACAGGGATTAAAGGAAAAACTGTTTTTT.

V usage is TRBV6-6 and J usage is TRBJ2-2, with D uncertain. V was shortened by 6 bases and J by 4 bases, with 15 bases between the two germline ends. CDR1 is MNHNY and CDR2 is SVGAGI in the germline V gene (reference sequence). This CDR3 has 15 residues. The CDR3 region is CASSPPSVGTGELFF. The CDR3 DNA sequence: TGTGCCAGCAGCCCCCCATCGGTTGGCACCGGGGAGCTGTTTTTT.

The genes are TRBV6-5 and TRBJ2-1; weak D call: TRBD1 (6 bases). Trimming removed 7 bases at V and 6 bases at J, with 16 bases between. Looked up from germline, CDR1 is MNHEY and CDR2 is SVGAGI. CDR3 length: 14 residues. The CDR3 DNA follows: TGTGCCAGCACTCATACAGGGACCCTCAATGAGCAGTTCTTC. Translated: CASTHTGTLNEQFF.

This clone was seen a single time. The CDR3 DNA sequence: TGTGCCAGCAGTGGAGGGGAGGCCACTGAAGCTTTCTTT. Translation: CASSGGEATEAFF. The J gene is TRBJ1-1, the V gene TRBV2, with D possibly TRBD1 on 5 matching bases. Germline loops: CDR1 SNHLY, CDR2 FYNNEI. V was clipped by 4 bases and J by 4 bases, with 10 bases between them. The CDR3 length is 13 residues.